The next 29 T cell receptor beta chains were all read from a single sample in a study of cytomegalovirus exposure and HLA in healthy donors. PCR primers comprised 60 Vbeta and 13 Jbeta primers. Assay used: immunoSEQ multiplex PCR; TCRdb lists only in-frame clones, some missing. Of approximately 170,000 clones in the sample, 60% to 80% were seen once. The sequencing input was PBMCs. All receptors derive from a man aged 35 to 55 in good health and CMV-seronegative.

The chain is built from TRBV23-1 and TRBJ1-6; no definite D call. TRBV23-1 is marked as an open reading frame, function uncertain. The CDR3 has 12 amino acids. Trimming removed 3 bases at V and 9 bases at J, with 6 bases between. CDR3 sequence: CASSQGRSPLHF. In nucleotides, the CDR3 is TGCGCCAGCAGTCAGGGCCGTTCACCCCTCCACTTT.

V and J are TRBV7-2 and TRBJ2-5; a weak D match, TRBD2 (6 bases). The tail of the sequence fits TRBJ2-7 better, so the J call may be wrong. CDR3 size: 14 residues. CDR1 is SGHTA, CDR2 FQGNSA, per germline. The CDR3 nucleotides are TGTGCCAGCAGCCTTCGGAGGGCCGACTACGAGCAGTACTTC. Amino acids: CASSLRRADYEQYF.

CDR3 nucleotide sequence: TGTGCCAGCAGTGTAGCGGACGGGACTGAAGCTTTCTTT. Amino acids: CASSVADGTEAFF. The chain recombines TRBV25-1 with TRBJ1-1, with unresolved D. Germline V gene lookup returns CDR1 MGHDK and CDR2 SYGVNS. The V and J ends lost 4 bases and 5 bases respectively, with 11 bases between them. There are 13 residues in the CDR3.

This chain connects TRBV6-1 to TRBJ2-1, with 8 bases lining up with TRBD2. Trimming at V came to 7 bases and at J to 1 base, leaving 6 bases not matched to a gene. The CDR3 runs 15 residues. Germline V CDR1 and CDR2: MNHNS, SASEGT. The CDR3 sequence is CASMKREGSYNEQFF. The CDR3 DNA follows: TGTGCCAGCATGAAACGGGAGGGTTCCTACAATGAGCAGTTCTTC.

Written as DNA, the CDR3 is TGTGCCAGTAGCACTCACAGAGCAAACTATGGCTACACCTTC. As protein: CASSTHRANYGYTF. The rearrangement links TRBV19 to TRBJ1-2; D gene uncertain. This CDR3 has 14 amino acids. Trimming cost V 6 bases and J 2 bases, with 13 bases left between them. From germline, CDR1 is LNHDA and CDR2 SQIVND (reference sequence).

This chain links TRBV19 with TRBJ2-1, with TRBD1 as a possible D gene (5 bases). The V end was cut by 3 bases, the J end by 4 bases, with 10 bases between. This CDR3 has 14 residues. CDR1 is LNHDA, CDR2 SQIVND, per germline (reference sequence). The DNA for the CDR3 is TGTGCCAGTAGTATCCAGGGCAGATACAATGAGCAGTTCTTC. Its translation: CASSIQGRYNEQFF.

The chain combines TRBV7-2 with TRBJ2-5; 14 positions match TRBD2. The DNA end lines up better with TRBJ2-7; the J call may be wrong. The CDR3 has 15 amino acids. Germline V gene data show CDR1 as SGHTA and CDR2 as FQGNSA. The CDR3 sequence: CASSPTSGGAYEQYF. The CDR3 bases are TGTGCCAGCAGCCCGACTAGCGGGGGGGCCTACGAGCAGTACTTC.

DNA for the CDR3: TGCGCCAGCAGCTCGGGAGACAGGGGTTACTATGGCTACACCTTC. Its translation: CASSSGDRGYYGYTF. J is TRBJ1-2 and V is TRBV5-1, with 8 bases that match TRBD1. The CDR3 has 15 amino acids. CDR1 and CDR2 (germline): SGHRS, YFSETQ. Trimming removed 3 bases from V and 3 bases from J; junction bases left unmatched: 7.

V gene TRBV6-5 combines with J gene TRBJ2-1, with D perhaps TRBD2 (6 bases). The CDR3 totals 11 residues. V was trimmed by 6 bases and J by 15 bases, leaving 15 bases between them. From germline, CDR1 is MNHEY and CDR2 SVGAGI. The CDR3 region has the DNA TGTGCCAGCAGAAGGGGCGGGGATCCGTTCTTC. Translating gives CASRRGGDPFF.

CDR3: CAWSPIGLREKLFF. The CDR3 DNA reads as TGTGCCTGGAGTCCCATTGGGCTCCGGGAAAAACTGTTTTTT. V is TRBV30 and J is TRBJ1-4; D gene unclear. CDR3 size: 14 residues. Deletions cut 2 bases from V and 8 bases from J, with 15 bases between. Germline CDR1 reads GTSNPN; CDR2 reads SVGIG (reference sequence).

The CDR3 loop is CASSAQVINTEAFF. The CDR3 DNA follows: TGTGCCAGCAGCGCTCAGGTTATCAACACTGAAGCTTTCTTT. This sequence joins TRBV7-9 and TRBJ1-1; D remains unclear. The CDR3 has 14 residues. Looked up from germline, CDR1 is SEHNR and CDR2 is FQNEAQ (reference sequence). The germline V and J ends were trimmed by 5 bases and 2 bases, with 12 bases remaining between them.

The rearrangement joins TRBV6-1 to TRBJ1-5; 8 bases match TRBD1. Germline assignment: CDR1 MNHNS and CDR2 SASEGT. The trim removed 3 bases at V and 6 bases at J, leaving 7 bases unmatched. The CDR3 has 15 amino acids. CDR3 DNA sequence: TGTGCCAGCAGTGACCTAGGACAGGGCCGTCAGCCCCAGCATTTT. It is translated as CASSDLGQGRQPQHF.

The genes are TRBV19 and TRBJ2-2, with 8 bases matching TRBD1. Per the germline V gene, CDR1 is LNHDA and CDR2 is SQIVND (reference sequence). J lost 5 bases, V lost 5 bases, and 4 bases had no gene match. This CDR3 comprises 14 residues. This CDR3 reads CASSPRQGTGELFF. The CDR3 region has the DNA TGTGCCAGTAGTCCTCGACAGGGGACCGGGGAGCTGTTTTTT.

The chain combines TRBV7-9 with TRBJ2-5; tentative D call: TRBD2 (6 bases). Germline V gene lookup returns CDR1 SEHNR and CDR2 FQNEAQ (reference sequence). The CDR3 has 16 residues. V gave up 2 bases and J gave up 5 bases, with 18 bases separating them. CDR3 bases: TGTGCCAGCAGCTTACAGGGTTGGAGGGTAGGGGAGACCCAGTACTTC. The encoded protein is CASSLQGWRVGETQYF. Full variable domain (remainder filled in from reference TRBV7-9 and TRBJ2-5): DTGVSQNPRHKITKRGQNVTFRCDPISEHNRLYWYRQTLGQGPEFLTYFQNEAQLEKSRLLSDRFSAERPKGSFSTLEIQRTEQGDSAMYLCASSLQGWRVGETQYFGPGTRLLVL.

V is TRBV6-1 and J is TRBJ1-2; TRBD1 agrees at 7 bases. There are 12 residues in the CDR3. The trim removed 6 bases at V and 8 bases at J, leaving 6 bases unmatched. Germline V CDR1 and CDR2: MNHNS, SASEGT. The CDR3 here is CASSDTGVGYTF. The CDR3 DNA follows: TGTGCCAGCAGCGACACAGGGGTCGGCTACACCTTC.

This clone was seen a few times. Distinct nucleotide sequences in the sample also encode this CDR3. V gene TRBV30 combines with J gene TRBJ2-4; D may be TRBD1 (5 bases). Looked up from germline, CDR1 is GTSNPN and CDR2 is SVGIG (reference sequence). There are 17 residues in the CDR3. The germline V and J ends were trimmed by 1 base and 0 bases, with 16 bases remaining between them. The CDR3 loop is CAWSGRQPYLAKNIQYF. The CDR3 coding sequence is TGTGCCTGGAGTGGACGACAGCCCTATCTAGCCAAAAACATTCAGTACTTC.

In the case of this clone: At one end the junction does not follow the germline gene, possibly because of a read error. This sequence joins TRBV28 and TRBJ1-2, with 7 bases that match TRBD1. The CDR3 totals 12 residues. Per germline, CDR1 MDHEN and CDR2 SYDVKM. The CDR3 nucleotides read TGTGCCTGCAGACAGGGTTCGTACGGCTACACCTTC. Amino acid sequence: CACRQGSYGYTF.

This clone was observed a handful of times. The rearrangement links TRBV6-5 to TRBJ2-1, with D possibly matching TRBD1 (6 bases). The CDR3 is 13 amino acids. V lost 5 bases and J 6 bases, leaving 11 bases between the germline ends. Per the germline V gene, CDR1 is MNHEY and CDR2 is SVGAGI. This chain's CDR3 is CASSGGESNEQFF. The DNA for the CDR3 is TGTGCCAGCAGTGGGGGCGAGAGCAATGAGCAGTTCTTC.

This chain connects TRBV18 to TRBJ2-7; D perhaps matches TRBD1 (6 bases). From germline, CDR1 is KGHSH and CDR2 LQKENI. This CDR3 region has 15 residues. Trimming removed 2 bases at V and 0 bases at J, with 11 bases between. As DNA, the CDR3 is TGTGCCAGCTCACCAGATCGGGACATCTCCTACGAGCAGTACTTC. Its protein is CASSPDRDISYEQYF.

In its sample, this clone was seen once. Sequence at one end of the junction differs from germline and may be a read error. This chain connects TRBV7-9 to TRBJ1-2, with a weak D call TRBD1 (5 bases). Looked up from germline, CDR1 is SEHNR and CDR2 is FQNEAQ (reference sequence). This CDR3 spans 14 amino acids. DNA for the CDR3: TGTTCCAGCAGCTATGGCGGGGCGCAGGGAGGCTACACCTTC. As protein: CSSSYGGAQGGYTF.

V gene TRBV4-1 combines with J gene TRBJ2-5; the match to TRBD2 covers 8 bases. The CDR3 runs 15 residues. CDR1 MGHRA and CDR2 YSYEKL come from the germline V gene. Trimming cost V 0 bases and J 5 bases; bases outside gene matches: 5. The CDR3 loop is CASSQESGGPETQYF. As DNA, the CDR3 is TGCGCCAGCAGCCAAGAGTCGGGAGGGCCCGAGACCCAGTACTTC.

This clone turned up a few times. The chain is built from TRBV6-1 and TRBJ1-1; 8 bases are shared with TRBD1. Germline lookup yields CDR1 MNHNS and CDR2 SASEGT. The junction had 5 bases not matched to a gene; V was cut back by 4 bases and J by 1 base. This CDR3 has 15 amino acids. As DNA, the CDR3 is TGTGCCAGCAGTGGAGCCGACAGGGGGAACACTGAAGCTTTCTTT. It specifies CASSGADRGNTEAFF.

This clone showed up just once. The chain employs TRBV14 and TRBJ1-4, with D possibly TRBD1 on 6 matching bases. Per germline, CDR1 SGHDN and CDR2 FVKESK. The CDR3 is made up of 15 amino acids. The ends were cut back, 2 bases at V and 7 bases at J, with 14 bases in the middle. CDR3 sequence reads: CASSQRQAVGEKLFF. The DNA of the CDR3 is TGTGCCAGCAGCCAAAGACAGGCCGTGGGTGAAAAACTGTTTTTT. Supplemented by reference TRBV14 and TRBJ1-4, the full variable domain reads EAGVTQFPSHSVIEKGQTVTLRCDPISGHDNLYWYRRVMGKEIKFLLHFVKESKQDESGMPNNRFLAERTGGTYSTLKVQPAELEDSGVYFCASSQRQAVGEKLFFGSGTQLSVL.

This chain's CDR3 is CASSQDFTANYGYTF. For the CDR3, the DNA is TGCGCCAGCAGCCAAGACTTTACAGCAAACTATGGCTACACCTTC. The chain links TRBV4-1 to TRBJ1-2, with no clear D. Germline loops: CDR1 MGHRA, CDR2 YSYEKL. This CDR3 has 15 residues. The ends were cut back, 0 bases at V and 2 bases at J, with 10 bases in the middle.

This clone was counted only a few times. The chain employs TRBV5-1 and TRBJ1-5; a weak D match, TRBD1 (6 bases). Trimming stripped 1 base from V and 1 base from J, with 9 bases between. The length of the CDR3 is 15 residues. Germline V CDR1 and CDR2: SGHRS, YFSETQ. CDR3 coding DNA: TGCGCCAGCAGCTTGCCCCAGGGGAGCAATCAGCCCCAGCATTTT. Its protein is CASSLPQGSNQPQHF.

In regard to this clone: Compared with germline, one end of the junction differs, possibly owing to a read error. This chain joins TRBV2 and TRBJ1-1, with 8 bases lining up with TRBD1. Per germline, CDR1 SNHLY and CDR2 FYNNEI. This CDR3 comprises 13 residues. The DNA of the CDR3 is TGTGTCAGCAGTCAAGGCCAGGGGGCTGGAGCTTTCTTT. Amino acid sequence: CVSSQGQGAGAFF.

This clone was observed a few times. The chain joins TRBV19 to TRBJ2-2; TRBD1 agrees at 7 bases. This CDR3 contains 15 residues. Unmatched junction bases numbered 7, after V lost 8 bases and J lost 1 base. Germline loops: CDR1 LNHDA, CDR2 SQIVND (reference sequence). The CDR3 DNA is TGTGCCAGTCCCCCGGGACAGCAGAACACCGGGGAGCTGTTTTTT. This encodes CASPPGQQNTGELFF.

The V and J genes are TRBV28 and TRBJ1-4; 8 bases line up with TRBD1. The V gene end was trimmed by 8 bases and the J gene end by 8 bases; junction bases not matched to a gene: 10. Germline V gene lookup returns CDR1 MDHEN and CDR2 SYDVKM. The CDR3 has 14 residues. CDR3 sequence (DNA): TGTGCCAGCGGTCCAGGGGGCTTGAGAGAAAAACTGTTTTTT. It yields the protein CASGPGGLREKLFF.

V usage is TRBV30 and J usage is TRBJ2-7; possibly TRBD2 for D (7 bases). The CDR3 loop spans 13 amino acids. Germline CDR1 GTSNPN, CDR2 SVGIG (reference sequence). Trimming took off 4 bases at V and 4 bases at J, with 14 bases between the two ends. The CDR3 nucleotides are TGTGCCTGGAAGGCCGGGGGGCGGTACGAGCAGTACTTC. It codes for CAWKAGGRYEQYF.